Included here is one T cell receptor (beta chain) sequence, with context. This clone was found a few times. Its antigen target is currently unknown. No base qualities exist here, and no much larger clone lies one base off it. The protocol used for the library was the immunoSEQ multiplex PCR assay. RNA was extracted from all samples and reverse transcribed into cDNA as template for TCR sequencing. First-strand cDNA was synthesized with SuperScript III using a 2:1 mix of oligo-dT and random hexamers. A synthetic immune receptor repertoire was used to assess amplification bias, and residual bias was removed computationally. The paper's data handling went like this. Raw reads were preprocessed for error removal, and CDR3 was defined according to IMGT conventions as running from the conserved cysteine to phenylalanine. To get clonality, Shannon entropy was normalized by log2 of the number of productive unique TCRs and the result was subtracted from 1. CD4 or CD8 identity of scalp clones was inferred by cross-referencing scalp TCRbeta sequences with sorted blood CD4 and CD8 repertoires. In its TCRdb copy, this immuneACCESS table keeps in-frame sequences only and misses some clones. Where compared with another copy, unresolved V genes explain less than half of these, and the others have no known cause. V, J and clone size were drawn from that table, and D and trimming were deduced from the DNA. Within this sample are some 100,000 clones, with 58% of them counted one time only. 25% to 30% of the sample goes to the ten largest clones.

The sample's time point label is to be understood as: around 29 days on oral tofacitinib. The label giving this sample's treatment or condition can be read as: oral pan-JAK inhibitor, 5-10 mg twice daily. Lesional scalp punch biopsies and peripheral blood were collected from alopecia areata patients. PBMCs were separated by density centrifugation and stained for CD3, CD4 and CD8, after which CD4+ and CD8+ T cells were sorted on a FACSAria. The data were obtained in a study of CD8+ T cells in alopecia areata (dated by TCRdb to 2017 to 2018). Regarding the study in general: The treated patients took part in an open-label pilot trial in which moderate-to-severe alopecia areata was treated with oral tofacitinib at 5 to 10 mg twice daily. Patients stayed on tofacitinib for 6 to 18 months and then had 6 months of follow-up off drug so that delayed response and recurrence could be assessed. The SALT score, which quantifies the percentage of affected scalp surface area, was used to measure disease severity in treated patients. The study used high-throughput TCRbeta sequencing to examine T cell clonal expansion in alopecia areata, in both the C3H/HeJ mouse model and human patients. On the human side, TCRbeta sequencing was run on scalp tissue and on sorted CD4+ and CD8+ peripheral blood T cells from healthy controls and from alopecia areata patients with either patchy or totalis/universalis disease. Biopsies were taken from tofacitinib-treated patients at baseline and at 4 and 24 weeks of treatment, and a later scalp biopsy was taken in several of the tofacitinib-treated patients. Scalp clonality was compared among normal scalp (n=4), patchy alopecia areata scalp (n=8), and alopecia totalis/universalis scalp (n=8). RNA was obtained with the PAXgene miRNA kit for fixed scalp, the miRNeasy kit for PBMCs, and the RNeasy kit for mouse skin. TCRbeta CDR3 regions were amplified by immunoSEQ multiplex PCR with 35 Vbeta forward and 13 Jbeta reverse primers. Study-level results and caveats: TCR sequences shared between patients were less clear than in mice, possibly partly because of HLA diversity in the patient population. Tofacitinib significantly lowered scalp clonality and the number of expanded CD8+ clones among the top 100 scalp clones. Lesional scalp, especially in alopecia totalis/universalis, showed higher clonality and more expanded CD8+ clones than normal scalp, suggesting antigenic drive. Many expanded lesional clones persisted in scalp and blood during tofacitinib treatment, which may partly explain relapse after stopping treatment. The treated cohort was small, with a single nonresponder, so links between baseline CD8+ expansion and response need larger studies. Unlike mouse skin, which is dominated by gammadelta T cells, normal human skin has resident alphabeta T cells that are also sequenced, and this complicates analysis of the scalp TCR repertoire.

The CDR3 covers 17 residues, taking in both the cysteine and the phenylalanine. CDR3 DNA is the only sequence kept; it has 51 bases, read in frame from the first base. The germline V end is reduced by 5 bases and the J end by 0 bases; junction bases left unmatched: 12. The source was CD8+ T cells sorted from blood, collected at week 4, from a patient treated with tofacitinib. The sequence joins TRBV6-7 to TRBJ2-5; 7 bases in between match TRBD2. TRBV6-7 carries the ORF label, with uncertain function. This sequence was found in a human donor with alopecia areata. The DNA sequence is TGTGCCAGCAGTCCGGACGGATCACGGGGGGACCAAGAGACCCAGTACTTC. This codes for CASSPDGSRGDQETQYF.